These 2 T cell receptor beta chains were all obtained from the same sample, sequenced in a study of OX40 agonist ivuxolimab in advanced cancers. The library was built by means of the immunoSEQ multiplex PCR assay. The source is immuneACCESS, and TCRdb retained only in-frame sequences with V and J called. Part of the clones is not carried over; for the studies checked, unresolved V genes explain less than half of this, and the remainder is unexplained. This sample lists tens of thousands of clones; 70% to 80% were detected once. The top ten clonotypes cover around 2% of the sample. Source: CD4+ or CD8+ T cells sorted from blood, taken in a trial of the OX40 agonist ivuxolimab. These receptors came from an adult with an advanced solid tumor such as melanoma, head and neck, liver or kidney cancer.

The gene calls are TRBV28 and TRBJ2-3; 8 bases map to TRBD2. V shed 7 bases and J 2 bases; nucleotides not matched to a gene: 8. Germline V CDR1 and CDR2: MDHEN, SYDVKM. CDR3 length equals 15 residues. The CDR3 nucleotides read TGTGCCAGCACGGGAACGGGAGGGCCCACAGATACGCAGTATTTT. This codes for CASTGTGGPTDTQYF.

The CDR3 protein is CASSRRGLSEYF. The CDR3 DNA reads as TGTGCCAGCAGCCGCCGAGGACTGTCGGAGTACTTC. V gene TRBV6-6 combines with J gene TRBJ2-7, with D possibly being TRBD2 (5 bases). Germline V lookup: CDR1 MNHNY, CDR2 SVGAGI (reference sequence). There are 12 residues in the CDR3. Trimming stripped 6 bases from V and 11 bases from J, with 17 bases between.